This TCR beta chain is from a study of T cell responses to AZD1222 COVID-19 vaccine. The germline gives CDR1 KGHSH, CDR2 LQKENI. V lost 3 bases, J lost 4 bases, and 15 bases lay in between. The CDR3 is 15 amino acids. Measured with immunoSEQ multiplex PCR; TCRdb has only the in-frame clones, and not every one. The data show 95,000 to 150,000 clones, 85% to 90% seen once. The gene calls are TRBV18 and TRBJ1-1, with D possibly TRBD1 on 6 matching bases. The TCR sequence derives from an adult in good health. The sequences come from peripheral blood, collected on day 0 of AZD1222 vaccination. CDR3 amino acids: CASSPPTGEGTEAFF. Here the CDR3 DNA reads TGTGCCAGCTCACCCCCGACAGGAGAAGGCACTGAAGCTTTCTTT.